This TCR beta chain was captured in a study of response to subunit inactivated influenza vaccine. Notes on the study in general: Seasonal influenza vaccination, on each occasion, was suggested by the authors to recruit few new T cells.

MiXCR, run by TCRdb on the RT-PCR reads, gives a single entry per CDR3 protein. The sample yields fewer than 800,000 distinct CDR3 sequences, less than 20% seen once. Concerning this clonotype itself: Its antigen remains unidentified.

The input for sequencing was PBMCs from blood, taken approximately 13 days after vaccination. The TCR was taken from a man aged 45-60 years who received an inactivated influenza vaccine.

CDR3 sequence reads: CASSELRVYNEQFF. The CDR3, as DNA: TGCGCCAGCAGTGAGTTGCGAGTATACAATGAGCAGTTCTTC. The rearrangement uses TRBV10-2 and TRBJ2-1; D not certain. The CDR3 spans 14 residues. V gave up 1 base and J gave up 4 bases, with 8 bases separating them. From germline, CDR1 is WSHSY and CDR2 SAAADI.